This T cell receptor beta chain was found in a study of Tregs in tolerant kidney transplant recipients. Study-level findings and limits: Donor-specific Treg expansion exceeded global Treg expansion in tolerant patients, suggesting antigen drive. Tregs expanded with activated donor B cells seemed most donor-specific. Nucleotide sequences could not be compared across some patients' samples due to primer changes.

After removal of 2 bases from V and 2 bases from J, the junction contained 5 bases not matched to a gene. Germline loops: CDR1 SEHNR, CDR2 FQNEAQ (reference sequence). This CDR3 has 16 residues. The protocol was immunoSEQ multiplex PCR, while the TCRdb copy is restricted to in-frame clones and leaves out a portion. The sample consists of about 21,000 clones, about 84% of them appearing once. About this clone itself: Its antigen is as yet unknown.

Related graft donors supplied nonmyeloablative bone marrow transplants, and mixed chimerism was transient. Unstimulated Tregs (CD4+CD25+CD127-) and CD4+CD25- non-Tregs were sorted from PBMCs. V usage is TRBV7-9 and J usage is TRBJ2-1, with 8 bases identical to TRBD2. This clonotype was sampled from a human patient who received a combined kidney and bone marrow transplant. Some T cells may be the graft donor's. The sample in question was CD8+ T cells from blood (PBMCs), obtained 6 months after the transplant. The CDR3 nucleotides are TGTGCCAGCAGCTTAACGGCGGGAGGAGCCTACAATGAGCAGTTCTTC. Protein: CASSLTAGGAYNEQFF.